A single sample gave rise to the 28 T cell receptor beta chains below, sequenced in a study of CD4 T cells in relation to SARS-CoV-2 and coronaviruses. For these TCRs, the target antigens are not known. Using immunoSEQ multiplex PCR, the repertoire was profiled, and TCRdb retains in-frame clones only, with some absent. The table lists about 26,000 clones, more than 75% of them singletons. The unexposed donors gave CD4+ T cells in 2011-2018, prior to COVID-19. Isolation of CD4+ T cells took place after about 10 days in culture. The sample taken for sequencing was CD4+ T cells from PBMCs, cultured in vitro. Receptors originate from a human donor in good health.

J is TRBJ2-1 and V is TRBV11-2; D is unclear. Germline CDR1 and CDR2: SGHAT and FQNNGV. Trimming removed 1 base at V and 4 bases at J, with 14 bases between. The CDR3 length is 16 residues. The CDR3 protein is CASSLGSLFGYNEQFF. In nucleotides, the CDR3 is TGTGCCAGCAGCTTAGGCTCCCTTTTCGGGTACAATGAGCAGTTCTTC.

This clone was observed once. The V and J genes are TRBV6-5 and TRBJ2-5; the match to TRBD2 covers 8 bases. Per the germline V gene, CDR1 is MNHEY and CDR2 is SVGAGI. This CDR3 is 15 amino acids long. Trimming at V came to 7 bases and at J to 4 bases, leaving 11 bases not matched to a gene. The DNA of the CDR3 is TGTGCCAGCAAGACTAGCGCGGTCCCTTTAGAGACCCAGTACTTC. Its protein is CASKTSAVPLETQYF.

The chain has TRBV2 and TRBJ2-7; tentatively, D is TRBD1 or TRBD2 (5 bases each). The CDR3 length is 14 residues. CDR1 and CDR2 (germline): SNHLY, FYNNEI. V was clipped by 6 bases and J by 4 bases, with 16 bases between them. The CDR3 sequence: CASSEGPKGYEQYF. The DNA of the CDR3 is TGTGCCAGCAGCGAGGGACCGAAAGGGTACGAGCAGTACTTC.

This clone was counted once. V usage is TRBV12-3 or TRBV12-4 and J usage is TRBJ1-2; D ambiguous. This CDR3 is 13 amino acids long. V lost 1 base and J 2 bases, leaving 5 bases between the germline ends. The CDR3 region has the DNA TGTGCCAGCAGTTTAGGGCGAAACTATGGCTACACCTTC. It translates to CASSLGRNYGYTF.

This chain links TRBV7-9 with TRBJ1-2; D is possibly TRBD1 (5 bases). V was pared by 3 bases and J by 4 bases, with 12 bases between. CDR1 SEHNR and CDR2 FQNEAQ come from the germline V gene (reference sequence). The CDR3 has 14 amino acids. The CDR3 region has the DNA TGTGCCAGCAGCTTGACGGGGGTAAGCTATGGCTACACCTTC. Its translation: CASSLTGVSYGYTF.

This chain uses TRBV6-2 or TRBV6-3 with TRBJ2-3; D call uncertain. The CDR3 has 16 amino acids. Germline lookup yields CDR1 MNHEY and CDR2 SVGEGT. Between the trimmed V and J ends, which lost 4 bases and 0 bases, there was a span of 14 bases. CDR3 nucleotides: TGTGCCAGCAGTTCCCCCTCCAGCCCGAGCACAGATACGCAGTATTTT. Translation gives CASSSPSSPSTDTQYF.

A single count supports this clone. The chain links TRBV6-6 to TRBJ2-1; 10 bases fit TRBD1. Losses at the gene ends were 6 bases for V and 4 bases for J; bases not matched to a gene: 6. Germline V gives CDR1 MNHNY, CDR2 SVGAGI (reference sequence). The CDR3 totals 15 residues. The CDR3 bases are TGTGCCAGCAGGCCGCCGGGACAGGGGTACAATGAGCAGTTCTTC. It codes for CASRPPGQGYNEQFF.

CDR3 region: CASSARDFLTTDTQYF. DNA of the CDR3: TGTGCCAGCAGTGCCCGGGACTTCTTGACGACAGATACGCAGTATTTT. V gene TRBV2 combines with J gene TRBJ2-3, with TRBD2 as a possible D gene (6 bases). The CDR3 length is 16 residues. Germline V gene sequence: CDR1 SNHLY, CDR2 FYNNEI. Deletions cut 4 bases from V and 3 bases from J, with 17 bases between. Full variable domain (outside the CDR3, taken from reference TRBV2 and TRBJ2-3): EPEVTQTPSHQVTQMGQEVILRCVPISNHLYFYWYRQILGQKVEFLVSFYNNEISEKSEIFDDQFSVERPDGSNFTLKIRSTKLEDSAMYFCASSARDFLTTDTQYFGPGTRLTVL.

This CDR3 reads CASSSSDRGNTQYF. CDR3 in DNA: TGTGCCAGCAGCTCCTCCGACAGGGGAAATACGCAGTATTTT. The rearrangement joins TRBV7-8 to TRBJ2-3; TRBD1 agrees at 8 bases. Germline values: CDR1 SGHVS, CDR2 FQNEAQ. With V trimmed by 4 bases and J by 7 bases, 7 bases remained unmatched. This CDR3 spans 14 amino acids.

This clone was seen just once. The V gene is TRBV2, the J gene TRBJ1-2; D is perhaps TRBD1 (6 bases). Trimming stripped 4 bases from V and 8 bases from J, with 20 bases between. The CDR3 is 15 amino acids. From germline, CDR1 is SNHLY and CDR2 FYNNEI. This chain's CDR3 is CASSGLAGHSFGYTF. In DNA form, the CDR3 reads TGTGCCAGCAGTGGACTAGCGGGACATAGTTTCGGCTACACCTTC.

The J gene is TRBJ1-1, the V gene TRBV7-9; D gene uncertain. This CDR3 region has 12 residues. V was cut by 6 bases and J by 7 bases, with 12 bases left in between. Germline V gives CDR1 SEHNR, CDR2 FQNEAQ (reference sequence). The CDR3: CASSLGLGEAFF. CDR3 in DNA: TGTGCCAGCAGTCTCGGACTTGGTGAAGCTTTCTTT. The full variable domain, in which reference TRBV7-9 and TRBJ1-1 provide the parts outside the CDR3, is DTGVSQNPRHKITKRGQNVTFRCDPISEHNRLYWYRQTLGQGPEFLTYFQNEAQLEKSRLLSDRFSAERPKGSFSTLEIQRTEQGDSAMYLCASSLGLGEAFFGQGTRLTVV.

This clone was counted only a few times. The chain combines TRBV5-6 with TRBJ2-1, with 11 bases aligning to TRBD2. J gave up 8 bases and V 4 bases, and 8 bases lay outside the gene matches. The CDR3 contains 15 residues. Germline CDR1 and CDR2: SGHDT and YYEEEE. CDR3 bases: TGTGCCAGCAGCAACCTAGCGGGAGGTTCTGATGAGCAGTTCTTC. This gives the protein CASSNLAGGSDEQFF.

This CDR3 reads CASPPGQANEKLFF. The CDR3 DNA follows: TGTGCCAGTCCCCCGGGACAGGCGAATGAAAAACTGTTTTTT. The V call is TRBV7-9, the J call TRBJ1-4; 8 nucleotides line up with TRBD1. Per germline, CDR1 SEHNR and CDR2 FQNEAQ (reference sequence). V shed 9 bases, J shed 5 bases, and the junction held 8 bases outside the gene matches. This CDR3 comprises 14 residues.

The gene calls are TRBV5-6 and TRBJ2-7; maybe TRBD1 (6 bases). The V gene's germline CDR1 is SGHDT and CDR2 YYEEEE. The CDR3 is 14 amino acids. Trimming took 4 bases from V and 5 from J, leaving 16 bases between them. CDR3 residues: CASSPAWGRNEQYF. The CDR3 bases are TGTGCCAGCAGCCCGGCGTGGGGGCGGAACGAGCAGTACTTC.

The chain links TRBV2 to TRBJ1-6; D possibly corresponds to TRBD1 (5 bases). Germline CDR1 reads SNHLY; CDR2 reads FYNNEI. The CDR3 is 15 amino acids. With 6 bases removed from V and 9 bases from J, the gap between germline ends came to 18 bases. In DNA form, the CDR3 reads TGTGCCAGCAGGGGGGTCAGTACGCCTAGTTCACCCCTCCACTTT. This translates into CASRGVSTPSSPLHF.

J is TRBJ1-6 and V is TRBV3-1 (or the pseudogene TRBV3-2); TRBD1 matches at 8 bases. The germline V gene encodes CDR1 LGHDT and CDR2 YNNKEL (reference sequence). This CDR3 is 15 amino acids long. J gave up 7 bases and V 1 base, and 3 bases lay outside the gene matches. The CDR3 DNA sequence: TGTGCCAGCAGCCAAGGGGGACAGGTCAATTCACCCCTCCACTTT. Protein product: CASSQGGQVNSPLHF.

In its sample, this clone was seen once. V and J are TRBV2 and TRBJ2-7; D ambiguous. This CDR3 is 11 amino acids long. CDR1 and CDR2 (germline): SNHLY, FYNNEI. V was pared by 4 bases and J by 2 bases, with 3 bases between. The CDR3 loop reads CASSGAYEQYF. CDR3 DNA sequence: TGTGCCAGCAGTGGGGCCTACGAGCAGTACTTC.

The V gene is TRBV10-3, the J gene TRBJ2-1, with D perhaps being TRBD1 or TRBD2 (5 bases each). CDR1 is ENHRY and CDR2 is SYGVKD in the germline V gene. The CDR3 covers 15 residues. The V end was cut by 0 bases, the J end by 4 bases, with 10 bases between. CDR3 residues: CAISESGRIYNEQFF. CDR3 DNA: TGTGCCATCAGTGAGTCGGGACGGATTTACAATGAGCAGTTCTTC.

The chain joins TRBV7-2 to TRBJ2-3; D is possibly TRBD1 (5 bases). Germline V gene data show CDR1 as SGHTA and CDR2 as FQGNSA. Trimming removed 5 bases at V and 0 bases at J, with 12 bases between. The CDR3 runs to 15 residues. CDR3 protein: CASSPRTPSTDTQYF. The CDR3 DNA reads TGTGCCAGCAGCCCCCGGACACCCAGCACAGATACGCAGTATTTT.

V gene TRBV4-3 combines with J gene TRBJ2-6; 7 nucleotides agree with TRBD1. The CDR3 is made up of 19 amino acids. Unmatched junction bases numbered 14, after V lost 4 bases and J lost 2 bases. CDR1 and CDR2 (germline): LGHNA, YSLEER. The CDR3 DNA is TGCGCCAGCAGCCTGGGCTCAACAGGGGATCTAGCTGGGGCCAACGTCCTGACTTTC. This translates into CASSLGSTGDLAGANVLTF.

The rearrangement uses TRBV19 and TRBJ2-7, with 8 bases fitting TRBD1. This CDR3 region has 13 residues. Germline V gives CDR1 LNHDA, CDR2 SQIVND (reference sequence). V lost 7 bases, J lost 7 bases, and 9 bases stayed unmatched. The chain's CDR3 is CASNDGQGREQYF. CDR3 in DNA: TGTGCCAGTAACGATGGACAGGGTCGGGAGCAGTACTTC.

The J gene is TRBJ2-4, the V gene TRBV5-8, with D possibly TRBD1 on 6 matching bases. The ends were cut back, 0 bases at V and 5 bases at J, with 12 bases in the middle. In germline, CDR1 is SGHTS, CDR2 YDEGEE. The CDR3 is 15 amino acids. This chain's CDR3 is CASSLAGQPENIQYF. The CDR3 DNA is TGTGCCAGCAGCTTGGCCGGACAGCCGGAAAACATTCAGTACTTC.

This clone was counted a few times. The rearrangement uses TRBV12-3 or TRBV12-4 and TRBJ2-2; D tentatively reads TRBD1 or TRBD2 (6 bases each). The CDR3 contains 13 residues. Trimming removed 3 bases at V and 7 bases at J, with 9 bases between. CDR3 bases: TGTGCCAGCAGTTTCAGGGGAGGCGGGGAGCTGTTTTTT. It is translated as CASSFRGGGELFF.

For the CDR3, the DNA is TGTGCCAGCAGCAAAGAAACAGGGGGTGCTGGAGAGACCCAGTACTTC. Protein sequence: CASSKETGGAGETQYF. The genes are TRBV21-1 and TRBJ2-5; the table's D gene call, TRBD1, was not cross checked with the DNA. TRBV21-1 is classified as a pseudogene. The CDR3 runs 16 residues.

The rearrangement uses TRBV5-1 and TRBJ2-7; 11 bases line up with TRBD2. The ends lost 4 bases at V and 7 bases at J; junction bases unmatched: 7. The CDR3 extends over 14 amino acids. Per germline, CDR1 SGHRS and CDR2 YFSETQ. The CDR3 loop reads CASSQLAGAWEQYF. CDR3 bases: TGCGCCAGCAGCCAACTAGCGGGAGCGTGGGAGCAGTACTTC.

The chain uses TRBV10-3 and TRBJ2-7; D perhaps matches TRBD2 (7 bases). There are 15 residues in the CDR3. Trimming left V 2 bases short and J 7 bases short, with 18 bases between. The V gene's germline CDR1 is ENHRY and CDR2 SYGVKD. The CDR3: CAISEEGGRLGEQYF. CDR3 coding DNA: TGTGCCATCAGTGAGGAGGGGGGGCGCCTCGGGGAGCAGTACTTC.

The chain is built from TRBV6-2 or TRBV6-3 and TRBJ2-5; TRBD2 is a possible D gene (7 bases). The length of the CDR3 is 14 residues. Looked up from germline, CDR1 is MNHEY and CDR2 is SVGEGT. V lost 6 bases to trimming and J lost 2 bases, with 13 bases between them. CDR3 residues: CASSPGGAQETQYF. CDR3 nucleotide sequence: TGTGCCAGCAGCCCTGGGGGGGCTCAAGAGACCCAGTACTTC.

V is TRBV3-1 (or the pseudogene TRBV3-2) and J is TRBJ2-7; 14 bases map to TRBD2. The CDR3 runs to 13 residues. The trim removed 1 base at V and 13 bases at J, leaving 3 bases unmatched. From germline, CDR1 is LGHDT and CDR2 YNNKEL (reference sequence). CDR3 region: CASSQGGLAGEYF. DNA of the CDR3: TGTGCCAGCAGCCAAGGGGGACTAGCGGGAGAATACTTC.